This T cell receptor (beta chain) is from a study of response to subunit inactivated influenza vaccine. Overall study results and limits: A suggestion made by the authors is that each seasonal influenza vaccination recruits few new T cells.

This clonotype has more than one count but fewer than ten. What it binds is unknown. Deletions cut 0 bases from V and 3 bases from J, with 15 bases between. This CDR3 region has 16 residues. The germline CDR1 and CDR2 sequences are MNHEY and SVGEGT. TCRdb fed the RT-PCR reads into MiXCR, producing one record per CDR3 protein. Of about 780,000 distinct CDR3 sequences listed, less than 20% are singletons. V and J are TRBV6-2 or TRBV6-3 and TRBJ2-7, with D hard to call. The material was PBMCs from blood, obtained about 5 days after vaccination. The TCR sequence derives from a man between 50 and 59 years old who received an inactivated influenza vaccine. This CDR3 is CASSYSKALSHYEQYF. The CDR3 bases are TGTGCCAGCAGTTACTCGAAGGCGCTCAGCCACTACGAGCAGTACTTC.